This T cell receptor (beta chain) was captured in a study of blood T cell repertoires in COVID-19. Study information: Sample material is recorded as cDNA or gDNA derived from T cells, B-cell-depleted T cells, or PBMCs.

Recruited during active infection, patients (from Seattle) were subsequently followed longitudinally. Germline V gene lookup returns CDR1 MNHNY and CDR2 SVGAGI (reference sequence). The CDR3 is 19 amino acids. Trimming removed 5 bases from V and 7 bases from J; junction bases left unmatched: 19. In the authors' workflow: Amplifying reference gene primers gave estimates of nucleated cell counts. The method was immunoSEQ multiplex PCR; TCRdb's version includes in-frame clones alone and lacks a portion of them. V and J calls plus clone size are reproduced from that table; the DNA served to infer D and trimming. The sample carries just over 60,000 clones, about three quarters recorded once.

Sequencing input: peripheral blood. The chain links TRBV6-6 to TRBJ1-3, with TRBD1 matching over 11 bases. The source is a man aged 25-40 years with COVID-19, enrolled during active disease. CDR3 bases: TGTGCCAGCAGTCCTGGGGGACAGGGGGACCCCCTCTGGATCAACACCATATATTTT. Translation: CASSPGGQGDPLWINTIYF.